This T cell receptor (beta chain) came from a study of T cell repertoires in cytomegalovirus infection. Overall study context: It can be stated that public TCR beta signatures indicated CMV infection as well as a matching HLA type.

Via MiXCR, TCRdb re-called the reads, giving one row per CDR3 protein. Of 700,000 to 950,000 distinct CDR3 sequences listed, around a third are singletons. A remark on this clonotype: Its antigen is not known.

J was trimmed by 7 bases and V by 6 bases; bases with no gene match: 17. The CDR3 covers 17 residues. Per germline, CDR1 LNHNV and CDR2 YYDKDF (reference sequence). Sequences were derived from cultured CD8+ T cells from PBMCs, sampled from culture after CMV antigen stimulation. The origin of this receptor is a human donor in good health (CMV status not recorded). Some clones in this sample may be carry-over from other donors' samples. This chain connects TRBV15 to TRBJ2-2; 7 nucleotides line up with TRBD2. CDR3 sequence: CATSPNPFEWEGGELFF. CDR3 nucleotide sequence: TGTGCCACCAGTCCTAACCCCTTTGAGTGGGAGGGCGGGGAGCTGTTTTTT.